This TCR beta chain came from a study of molecular identifiers for immune sequencing clone quantification. TCRdb reprocessed the PCR reads via MiXCR and lists one record per CDR3 protein. The table lists 37,000 or so distinct CDR3 sequences, about 24% of them singletons. This CDR3 region has 14 residues. The germline V and J ends were trimmed by 4 bases and 7 bases, with 17 bases remaining between them. The germline gives CDR1 SEHNR, CDR2 FQNEAQ (reference sequence). The V gene is TRBV7-9, the J gene TRBJ2-7; D possibly uses TRBD1 or TRBD2 (5 bases each). The clonotype originates from a human donor in good health. Some libraries in this study had Jurkat cell RNA spiked in. The sequencing sample was made of naive CD8+ T cells from blood, with Jurkat cell RNA spiked in. This sample's subset: FACS-sorted CD8+CD4-CCR7+CD45RA+ naive T cells. CDR3 sequence (DNA): TGTGCCAGCAGCTCCTCTCGGGGCAATTGGGAGCAGTACTTC. Its translation: CASSSSRGNWEQYF.